This T cell receptor beta chain was retrieved from a study of identical twins. Regarding the study as a whole: Twins' surplus sharing was weaker for beta out-of-frame sequences. Analyses based on zero insertions could be partly confounded by invariant MAIT and iNKT cells. These conclusions were based on statistical analysis (cross-sectional, not following the same donors). With monozygotic twins, out-of-frame TCR alpha sharing exceeded what models estimated.

Points on this clonotype: Its specificity is not known.

Using its own MiXCR run on the 5' RACE reads, TCRdb lists one record per CDR3 protein. The sample holds approximately 470,000 distinct CDR3 sequences; more than 13% are singletons and the top ten take roughly 0.56%. The same data also contributed to another study, on yellow fever vaccine responses in identical twins.

The sample taken for sequencing was CD4+ T cells sorted from blood. The receptor's source is a woman younger than 35 in good health.

The CDR3 bases are TGTGCCAGCAGCTCCCTTAGCGGGAGGCAATACAATGAGCAGTTCTTC. It yields the protein CASSSLSGRQYNEQFF. The rearrangement links TRBV7-6 to TRBJ2-1; TRBD2 matches 10 bases. CDR1 is SGHVS and CDR2 is FNYEAQ in the germline V gene. There are 16 residues in the CDR3. Losses at the gene ends were 4 bases for V and 4 bases for J; bases not matched to a gene: 7.